The clone carrying this T cell receptor (beta chain) came up a few times. Antigen specificity is unknown. CDR1 and CDR2 from the germline V gene are SEHNR and FQNEAQ (reference sequence). Losses at the gene ends were 5 bases for V and 8 bases for J; bases not matched to a gene: 9. CDR3 length equals 16 residues. Profiling relied on immunoSEQ multiplex PCR, and the TCRdb table lists in-frame clones only, not all of them. The repertoire holds approximately 250,000 clones, approximately 88% seen once, with under 3% in the top ten. Described treatment: roughly 18 received Ad26.COV2.S at low or high dose, single or two shots; a few received placebo; per-sample allocation not given. Day 63 following the first vaccine or placebo injection was when the samples were taken. The data derive from a study of Ad26.COV2.S vaccination and SARS-CoV-2 variants. The study's findings and limits: Researchers reported similar non-spike TCR breadth in vaccine and placebo recipients.

This specimen was peripheral blood, taken in a trial of Ad26.COV2.S vaccine versus placebo. This chain uses TRBV7-9 with TRBJ2-1; 13 bases are a match to TRBD2. The clonotype originates from a person between 18 and 65 years old who received the Ad26.COV2.S COVID-19 vaccine or a placebo. Written as DNA, the CDR3 is TGTGCCAGCAGCCCGAAACTAGCGGGGGGGCTCGATGAGCAGTTCTTC. Translation: CASSPKLAGGLDEQFF.